The 15 T cell receptor beta chains in this list originate from one sample, sequenced in a study of blood T cell repertoires in COVID-19. Produced via immunoSEQ multiplex PCR; TCRdb's table is partial and in-frame only. This table has fewer than 250,000 clones, about 90% appearing once. Material: PBMCs or T cells enriched from blood (not recorded which). Every receptor here comes from a middle-aged man who had been exposed to COVID-19.

The CDR3 spells CASTRQINEKLFF. Written as DNA, the CDR3 is TGTGCCAGCACTAGACAGATTAATGAAAAACTGTTTTTT. The chain links TRBV2 to TRBJ1-4; possible D gene TRBD1, 5 bases. Germline CDR1 SNHLY, CDR2 FYNNEI. The CDR3 is 13 amino acids. Trimming shortened V by 7 bases and J by 4 bases, and 10 bases separated the two germline ends. Based on the CDR3 plus reference TRBV2 and TRBJ1-4, the full variable domain is EPEVTQTPSHQVTQMGQEVILRCVPISNHLYFYWYRQILGQKVEFLVSFYNNEISEKSEIFDDQFSVERPDGSNFTLKIRSTKLEDSAMYFCASTRQINEKLFFGSGTQLSVL.

Only a few counts were recorded for this clone. The V and J genes are TRBV2 and TRBJ1-4, with a tentative D call TRBD1 (6 bases). The CDR3 sequence is 14 residues long. The germline V gene has CDR1 SNHLY and CDR2 FYNNEI. V lost 6 bases and J lost 6, with 14 bases in between. CDR3 DNA: TGTGCCAGCAGGTTGCACAGGGCGGATGAAAAACTGTTTTTT. Its translation is CASRLHRADEKLFF. Full variable domain (rest looked up from reference TRBV2 and TRBJ1-4): EPEVTQTPSHQVTQMGQEVILRCVPISNHLYFYWYRQILGQKVEFLVSFYNNEISEKSEIFDDQFSVERPDGSNFTLKIRSTKLEDSAMYFCASRLHRADEKLFFGSGTQLSVL.

The chain is built from TRBV10-3 and TRBJ1-5; tentative D call: TRBD1 (6 bases). The CDR3 has 12 residues. CDR1 and CDR2 (germline): ENHRY, SYGVKD. V was cut by 5 bases and J by 9 bases, with 11 bases left in between. The CDR3 region has the DNA TGTGCCATCAGTCCCGACAGGATGCCCCAGCATTTT. It translates to CAISPDRMPQHF.

This clone was seen only once. Written as DNA, the CDR3 is TGTGCCAGCAGCTTCAAAACAGGGGTGGGTGGCACTGAAGCTTTCTTT. Translated, it gives CASSFKTGVGGTEAFF. The rearrangement joins TRBV5-4 to TRBJ1-1, with 7 bases fitting TRBD1. Looked up from germline, CDR1 is SGHNT and CDR2 is YYREEE (reference sequence). The CDR3 length is 16 residues. With 2 bases clipped from V and 4 bases from J, the junction kept 11 bases outside the gene matches. The full variable domain, with the rest looked up from reference TRBV5-4 and TRBJ1-1, is ETGVTQSPTHLIKTRGQQVTLRCSSQSGHNTVSWYQQALGQGPQFIFQYYREEENGRGNFPPRFSGLQFPNYSSELNVNALELDDSALYLCASSFKTGVGGTEAFFGQGTRLTVV.

This rearrangement joins TRBV28 to TRBJ2-3; no reliable D call. The germline gives CDR1 MDHEN, CDR2 SYDVKM. The length of the CDR3 is 15 residues. V was cut by 2 bases and J by 1 base, with 10 bases left in between. CDR3 residues: CASSLTVQGTDTQYF. In DNA, the CDR3 is TGTGCCAGCAGTTTAACGGTCCAGGGCACAGATACGCAGTATTTT.

A few counts support this clone. The chain combines TRBV18 with TRBJ2-7; 12 nucleotides line up with TRBD1. This CDR3 comprises 17 residues. Germline-derived CDR1 and CDR2 are KGHSH and LQKENI. Unmatched junction bases numbered 6, after V lost 1 base and J lost 2 bases. The CDR3 DNA follows: TGTGCCAGCTCACCACGCGGGACAGGGGGCTCCCCCTACGAGCAGTACTTC. Protein: CASSPRGTGGSPYEQYF.

The chain joins TRBV5-5 to TRBJ2-7; D perhaps matches TRBD1 (6 bases). V dropped 3 bases and J dropped 2 bases, with 6 bases sitting between them. The CDR3 has 12 amino acids. Germline V gene lookup returns CDR1 SGHKS and CDR2 YYEKEE (reference sequence). Written as DNA, the CDR3 is TGTGCCAGCAGCTCAGGGGCCTACGAGCAGTACTTC. Translating it yields CASSSGAYEQYF.

This clone appeared once. The chain couples TRBV5-4 to TRBJ2-1; 15 bases match TRBD2. This CDR3 has 19 amino acids. J was trimmed by 2 bases and V by 3 bases; bases with no gene match: 9. From germline, CDR1 is SGHNT and CDR2 YYREEE (reference sequence). The CDR3 region is CASSSWTSGRAVAYNEQFF. The DNA of the CDR3 is TGTGCCAGCAGCTCGTGGACTAGCGGGAGGGCGGTAGCCTACAATGAGCAGTTCTTC.

This clone was detected only once. CDR3 nucleotide sequence: TGTGCCAGTGGGACTAGCGGGTTCTCCTACAATGAGCAGTTCTTC. Its protein product is CASGTSGFSYNEQFF. This chain links TRBV19 with TRBJ2-1; 12 bases agree with TRBD2. The CDR3 spans 15 residues. J lost 0 bases, V lost 8 bases, and 2 bases had no gene match. Per germline, CDR1 LNHDA and CDR2 SQIVND (reference sequence). Using reference TRBV19 and TRBJ2-1 for the parts outside the CDR3, the full variable domain is DGGITQSPKYLFRKEGQNVTLSCEQNLNHDAMYWYRQDPGQGLRLIYYSQIVNDFQKGDIAEGYSVSREKKESFPLTVTSAQKNPTAFYLCASGTSGFSYNEQFFGPGTRLTVL.

The CDR3 DNA reads TGTGCCAGCAGTTTTTTCCGTGGCACAGATACGCAGTATTTT. Protein sequence: CASSFFRGTDTQYF. The V gene is TRBV28, the J gene TRBJ2-3; D is uncertain. CDR1 and CDR2 from the germline V gene are MDHEN and SYDVKM. This CDR3 has 14 amino acids. V lost 3 bases to trimming and J lost 1 base, with 8 bases between them.

The chain carries TRBV13 and TRBJ1-3; 10 nucleotides match TRBD1. The J segment lost 0 bases and the V segment lost 6 bases, leaving 5 bases of the junction unmatched. This CDR3 spans 16 amino acids. Germline V gives CDR1 PRHDT, CDR2 FYEKMQ (reference sequence). The DNA for the CDR3 is TGTGCCAGCAGTTGGACAGGGGGACCCTCTGGAAACACCATATATTTT. It translates to CASSWTGGPSGNTIYF. The whole variable domain, filled in from reference TRBV13 and TRBJ1-3, reads AAGVIQSPRHLIKEKRETATLKCYPIPRHDTVYWYQQGPGQDPQFLISFYEKMQSDKGSIPDRFSAQQFSDYHSELNMSSLELGDSALYFCASSWTGGPSGNTIYFGEGSWLTVV.

The chain has TRBV5-5 and TRBJ2-1, with D tentatively TRBD1 (5 bases). This CDR3 spans 13 amino acids. Between the trimmed V and J ends, which lost 5 bases and 5 bases, there was a span of 11 bases. Germline values: CDR1 SGHKS, CDR2 YYEKEE (reference sequence). DNA of the CDR3: TGTGCCAGCAGAAAACCCAGGGACAATGAGCAGTTCTTC. This codes for CASRKPRDNEQFF. Full variable domain (outside the CDR3, taken from reference TRBV5-5 and TRBJ2-1): DAGVTQSPTHLIKTRGQQVTLRCSPISGHKSVSWYQQVLGQGPQFIFQYYEKEERGRGNFPDRFSARQFPNYSSELNVNALLLGDSALYLCASRKPRDNEQFFGPGTRLTVL.

The rearrangement uses TRBV25-1 and TRBJ1-5, with D tentatively TRBD1 (5 bases). CDR1 MGHDK and CDR2 SYGVNS come from the germline V gene. Trimming cost V 4 bases and J 2 bases, with 6 bases left between them. The CDR3 has 13 residues. Here the CDR3 DNA reads TGTGCCAGCAGTGTAGGGGGCAATCAGCCCCAGCATTTT. This codes for CASSVGGNQPQHF.

V and J are TRBV29-1 and TRBJ1-5, with 9 bases matching TRBD1. The CDR3 extends over 14 amino acids. Germline-derived CDR1 and CDR2 are SQVTM and ANQGSEA. After removal of 6 bases from V and 4 bases from J, the junction contained 7 bases not matched to a gene. CDR3 coding DNA: TGCAGCGTATCCGGGACAGGGCAAAATCAGCCCCAGCATTTT. The encoded protein is CSVSGTGQNQPQHF.

As for this clone: Other DNA variants within this sample encode the same CDR3. The J gene is TRBJ1-3, the V gene TRBV12-3 or TRBV12-4; the D is unclear. V lost 2 bases and J 1 base, leaving 3 bases between the germline ends. This CDR3 has 13 amino acids. CDR3 residues: CASSLTSGNTIYF. In DNA form, the CDR3 reads TGTGCCAGCAGTTTAACTTCTGGAAACACCATATATTTT.